This T cell receptor (beta chain) stems from a study of cytomegalovirus exposure and HLA in healthy donors. It was with 60 Vbeta and 13 Jbeta primers that the PCR ran. Sequencing used immunoSEQ multiplex PCR; TCRdb keeps in-frame clones, though not all of them. The sample carries around 180,000 clones, about four fifths recorded once. Germline assignment: CDR1 MNHNY and CDR2 SVGAGI (reference sequence). V lost 8 bases, J lost 0 bases, and 6 bases stayed unmatched. The CDR3 runs 16 residues. What was sequenced was PBMCs. The TCR comes from a male donor in good health and CMV-seronegative. The rearrangement joins TRBV6-6 to TRBJ2-3, with 12 bases aligning to TRBD2. DNA of the CDR3: TGTGCCAGCCGGACTAGCGGGGATCCTAGCACAGATACGCAGTATTTT. As protein: CASRTSGDPSTDTQYF.